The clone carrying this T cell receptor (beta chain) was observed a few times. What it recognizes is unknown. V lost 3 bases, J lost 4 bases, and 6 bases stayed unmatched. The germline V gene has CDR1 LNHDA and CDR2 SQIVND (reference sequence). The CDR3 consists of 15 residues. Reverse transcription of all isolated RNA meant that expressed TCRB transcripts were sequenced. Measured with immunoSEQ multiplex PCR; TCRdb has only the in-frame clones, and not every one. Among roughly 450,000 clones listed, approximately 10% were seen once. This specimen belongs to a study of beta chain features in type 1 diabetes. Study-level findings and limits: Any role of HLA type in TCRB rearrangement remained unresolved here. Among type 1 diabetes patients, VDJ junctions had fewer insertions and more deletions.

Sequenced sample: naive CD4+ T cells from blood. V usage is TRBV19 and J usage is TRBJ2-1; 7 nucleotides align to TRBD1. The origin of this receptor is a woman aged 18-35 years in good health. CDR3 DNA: TGTGCCAGTAGTATGACCGGGACAGCTTACAATGAGCAGTTCTTC. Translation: CASSMTGTAYNEQFF.